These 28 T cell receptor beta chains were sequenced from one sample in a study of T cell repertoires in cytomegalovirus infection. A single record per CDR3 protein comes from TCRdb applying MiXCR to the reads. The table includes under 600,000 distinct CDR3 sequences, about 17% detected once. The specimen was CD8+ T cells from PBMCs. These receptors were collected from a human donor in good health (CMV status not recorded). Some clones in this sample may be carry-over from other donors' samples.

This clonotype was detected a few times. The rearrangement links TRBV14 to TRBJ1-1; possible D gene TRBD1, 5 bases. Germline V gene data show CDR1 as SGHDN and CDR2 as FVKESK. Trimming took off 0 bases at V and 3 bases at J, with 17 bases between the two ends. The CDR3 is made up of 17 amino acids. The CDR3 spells CASSQDRGAGMDTEAFF. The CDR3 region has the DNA TGTGCCAGCAGCCAAGATCGAGGGGCAGGGATGGACACTGAAGCTTTCTTT.

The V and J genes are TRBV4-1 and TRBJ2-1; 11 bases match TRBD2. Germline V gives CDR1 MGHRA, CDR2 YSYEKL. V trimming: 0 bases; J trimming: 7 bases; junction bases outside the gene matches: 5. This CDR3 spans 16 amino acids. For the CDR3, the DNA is TGCGCCAGCAGCCAAGAGCGGCTAGCGGGGGGTAATGAGCAGTTCTTC. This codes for CASSQERLAGGNEQFF.

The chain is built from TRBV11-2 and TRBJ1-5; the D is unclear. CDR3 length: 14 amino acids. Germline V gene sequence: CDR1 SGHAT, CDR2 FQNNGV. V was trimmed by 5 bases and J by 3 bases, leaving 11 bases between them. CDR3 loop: CASSPTGYNQPQHF. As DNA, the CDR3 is TGTGCCAGCAGCCCTACTGGATACAATCAGCCCCAGCATTTT. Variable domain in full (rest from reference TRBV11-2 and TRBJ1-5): EAGVAQSPRYKIIEKRQSVAFWCNPISGHATLYWYQQILGQGPKLLIQFQNNGVVDDSQLPKDRFSAERLKGVDSTLKIQPAKLEDSAVYLCASSPTGYNQPQHFGDGTRLSIL.

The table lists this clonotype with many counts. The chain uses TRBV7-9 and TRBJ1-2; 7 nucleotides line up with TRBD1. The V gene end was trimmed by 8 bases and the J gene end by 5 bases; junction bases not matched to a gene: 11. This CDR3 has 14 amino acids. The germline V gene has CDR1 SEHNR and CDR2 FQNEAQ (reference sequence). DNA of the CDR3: TGTGCCAGCGGGAACAGGGGAATCTTGTATGGCTACACCTTC. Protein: CASGNRGILYGYTF.

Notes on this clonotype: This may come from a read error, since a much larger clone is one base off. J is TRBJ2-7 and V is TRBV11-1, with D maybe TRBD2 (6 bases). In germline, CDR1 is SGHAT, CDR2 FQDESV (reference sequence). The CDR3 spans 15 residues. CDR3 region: CASSIGTLLLYEQSF. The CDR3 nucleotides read TGTGCCAGCAGCATAGGGACTTTGCTCCTCTACGAGCAGTCCTTC.

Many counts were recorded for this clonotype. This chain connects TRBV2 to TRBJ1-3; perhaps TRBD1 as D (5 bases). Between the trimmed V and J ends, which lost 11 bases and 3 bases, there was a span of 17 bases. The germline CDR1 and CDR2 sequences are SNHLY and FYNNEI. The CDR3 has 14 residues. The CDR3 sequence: CAVLNRKRGNTIYF. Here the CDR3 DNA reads TGTGCCGTTCTAAACAGGAAACGTGGAAACACCATATATTTT.

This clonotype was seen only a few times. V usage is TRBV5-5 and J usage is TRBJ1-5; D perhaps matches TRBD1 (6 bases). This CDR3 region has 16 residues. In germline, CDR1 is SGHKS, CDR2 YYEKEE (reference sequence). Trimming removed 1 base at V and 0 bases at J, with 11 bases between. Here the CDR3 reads CASSLTGYHSNQPQHF. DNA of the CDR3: TGTGCCAGCAGCTTGACAGGGTACCATAGCAATCAGCCCCAGCATTTT. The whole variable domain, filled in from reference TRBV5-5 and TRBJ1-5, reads DAGVTQSPTHLIKTRGQQVTLRCSPISGHKSVSWYQQVLGQGPQFIFQYYEKEERGRGNFPDRFSARQFPNYSSELNVNALLLGDSALYLCASSLTGYHSNQPQHFGDGTRLSIL.

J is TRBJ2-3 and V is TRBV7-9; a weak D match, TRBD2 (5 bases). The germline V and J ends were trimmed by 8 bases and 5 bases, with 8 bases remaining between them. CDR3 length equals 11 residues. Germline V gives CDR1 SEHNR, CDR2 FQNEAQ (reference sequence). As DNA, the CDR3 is TGTGCCAGCGCCGAGGGAGATACGCAGTATTTT. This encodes CASAEGDTQYF.

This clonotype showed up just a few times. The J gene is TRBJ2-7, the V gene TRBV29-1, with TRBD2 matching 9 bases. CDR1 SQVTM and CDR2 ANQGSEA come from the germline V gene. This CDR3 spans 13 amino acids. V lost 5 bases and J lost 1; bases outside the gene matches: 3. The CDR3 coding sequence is TGCAGCGTTCATAGCGGGAGTTCCTACGAGCAGTACTTC. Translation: CSVHSGSSYEQYF.

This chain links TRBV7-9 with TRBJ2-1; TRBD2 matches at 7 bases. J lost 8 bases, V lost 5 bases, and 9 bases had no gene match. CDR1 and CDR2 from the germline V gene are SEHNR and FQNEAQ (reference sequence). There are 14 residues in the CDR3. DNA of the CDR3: TGTGCCAGCAGCGGCGCGGGAGAGGGCCATGAGCAGTTCTTC. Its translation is CASSGAGEGHEQFF.

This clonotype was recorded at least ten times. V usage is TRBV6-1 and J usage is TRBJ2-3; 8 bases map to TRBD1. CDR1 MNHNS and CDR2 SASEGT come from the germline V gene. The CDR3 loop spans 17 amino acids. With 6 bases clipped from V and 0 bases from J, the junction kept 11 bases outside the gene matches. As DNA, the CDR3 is TGTGCCAGCAGGCTACAGACAGGGGCCCCAAGCACAGATACGCAGTATTTT. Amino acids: CASRLQTGAPSTDTQYF.

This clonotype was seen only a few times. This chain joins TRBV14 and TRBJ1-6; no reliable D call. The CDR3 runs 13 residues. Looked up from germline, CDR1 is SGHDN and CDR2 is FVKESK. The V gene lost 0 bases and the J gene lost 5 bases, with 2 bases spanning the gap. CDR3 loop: CASSQEHNSPLHF. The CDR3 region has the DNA TGTGCCAGCAGCCAAGAACATAATTCACCCCTCCACTTT.

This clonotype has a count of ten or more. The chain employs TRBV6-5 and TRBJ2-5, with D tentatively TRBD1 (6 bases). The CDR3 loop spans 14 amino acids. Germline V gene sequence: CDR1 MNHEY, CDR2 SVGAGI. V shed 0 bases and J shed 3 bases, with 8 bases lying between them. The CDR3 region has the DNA TGTGCCAGCAGTTACTCCTGGACAGAAGAGACCCAGTACTTC. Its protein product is CASSYSWTEETQYF.

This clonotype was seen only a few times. The DNA for the CDR3 is TGTGCCAGTAGTTCGACGGACTCTGGAAACACCATATATTTT. This codes for CASSSTDSGNTIYF. V is TRBV19 and J is TRBJ1-3; no clear D. V lost 5 bases to trimming and J lost 0 bases, with 8 bases between them. Germline assignment: CDR1 LNHDA and CDR2 SQIVND (reference sequence). CDR3 length equals 14 residues.

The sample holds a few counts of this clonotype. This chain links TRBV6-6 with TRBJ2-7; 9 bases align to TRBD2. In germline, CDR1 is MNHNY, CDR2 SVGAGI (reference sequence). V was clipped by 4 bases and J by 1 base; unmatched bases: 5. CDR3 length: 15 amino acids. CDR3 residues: CASSWAGGNSYEQYF. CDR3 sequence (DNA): TGTGCCAGCAGTTGGGCGGGAGGGAATTCCTACGAGCAGTACTTC.

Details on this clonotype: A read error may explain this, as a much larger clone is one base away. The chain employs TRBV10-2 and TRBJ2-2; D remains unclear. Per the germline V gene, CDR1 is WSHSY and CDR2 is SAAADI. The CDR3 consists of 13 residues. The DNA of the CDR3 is TGCGCCAGCAGTGGCGGCAGCACCGAGGAGCTGTTTTTT. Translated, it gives CASSGGSTEELFF.

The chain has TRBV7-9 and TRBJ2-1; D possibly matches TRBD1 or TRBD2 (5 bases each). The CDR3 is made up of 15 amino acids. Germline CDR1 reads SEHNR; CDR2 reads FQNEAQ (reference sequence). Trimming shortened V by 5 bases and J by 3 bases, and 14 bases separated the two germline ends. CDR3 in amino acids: CASSTRDGSYNEQFF. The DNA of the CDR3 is TGTGCCAGCAGCACTCGGGACGGAAGCTACAATGAGCAGTTCTTC.

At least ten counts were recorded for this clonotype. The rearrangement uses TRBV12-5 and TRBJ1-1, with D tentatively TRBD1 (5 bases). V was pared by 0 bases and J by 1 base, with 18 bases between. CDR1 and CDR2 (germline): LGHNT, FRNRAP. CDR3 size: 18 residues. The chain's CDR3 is CASGLVRATARGNTEAFF. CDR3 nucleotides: TGTGCTAGTGGTTTGGTACGGGCGACGGCTAGGGGGAACACTGAAGCTTTCTTT.

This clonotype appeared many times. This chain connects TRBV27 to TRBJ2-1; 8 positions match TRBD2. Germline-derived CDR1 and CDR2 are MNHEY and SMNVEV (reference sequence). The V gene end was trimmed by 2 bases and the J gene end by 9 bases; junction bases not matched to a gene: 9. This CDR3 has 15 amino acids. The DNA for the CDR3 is TGTGCCAGCAGTTTAATTACGGGAGGGCCCATTGAGCAGTTCTTC. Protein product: CASSLITGGPIEQFF.

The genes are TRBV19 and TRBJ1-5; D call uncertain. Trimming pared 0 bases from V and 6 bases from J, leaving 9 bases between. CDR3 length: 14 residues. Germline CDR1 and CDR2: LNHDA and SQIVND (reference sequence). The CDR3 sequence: CASSIEGWAQPQHF. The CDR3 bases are TGTGCCAGTAGTATAGAGGGGTGGGCTCAGCCCCAGCATTTT.

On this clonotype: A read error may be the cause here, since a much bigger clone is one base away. CDR3 residues: CASSSHPRDSPTNSNEPQHF. In nucleotides, the CDR3 is TGTGCCAGCAGTTCCCACCCCCGGGACAGCCCCACGAATAGCAATGAGCCCCAGCATTTT. This chain joins TRBV27 and TRBJ1-5, with 7 bases identical to TRBD1. This CDR3 has 20 residues. Germline CDR1 is MNHEY and CDR2 is SMNVEV (reference sequence).

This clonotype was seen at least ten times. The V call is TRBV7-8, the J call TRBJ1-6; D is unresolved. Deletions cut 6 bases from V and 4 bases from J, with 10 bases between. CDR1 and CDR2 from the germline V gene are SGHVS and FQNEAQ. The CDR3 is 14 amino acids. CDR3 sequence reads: CASSSAPYNSPLHF. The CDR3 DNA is TGTGCCAGCAGTTCAGCGCCGTATAATTCACCCCTCCACTTT. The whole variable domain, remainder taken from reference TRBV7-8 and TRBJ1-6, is GAGVSQSPRYKVAKRGQDVALRCDPISGHVSLFWYQQALGQGPEFLTYFQNEAQLDKSGLPSDRFFAERPEGSVSTLKIQRTQQEDSAVYLCASSSAPYNSPLHFGNGTRLTVT.

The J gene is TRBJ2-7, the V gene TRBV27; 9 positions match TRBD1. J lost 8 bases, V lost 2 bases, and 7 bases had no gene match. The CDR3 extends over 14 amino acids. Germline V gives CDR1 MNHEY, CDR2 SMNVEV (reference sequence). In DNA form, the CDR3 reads TGTGCCAGCAGTTTAGGGGGACAGGGTTACCAGCAGTACTTC. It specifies CASSLGGQGYQQYF.

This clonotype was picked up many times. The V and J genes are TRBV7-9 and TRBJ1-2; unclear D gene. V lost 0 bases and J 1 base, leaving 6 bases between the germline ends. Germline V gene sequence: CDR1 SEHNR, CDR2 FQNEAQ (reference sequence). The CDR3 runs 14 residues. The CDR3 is CASSLANDNYGYTF. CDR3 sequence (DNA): TGTGCCAGCAGCTTAGCGAACGATAACTATGGCTACACCTTC.

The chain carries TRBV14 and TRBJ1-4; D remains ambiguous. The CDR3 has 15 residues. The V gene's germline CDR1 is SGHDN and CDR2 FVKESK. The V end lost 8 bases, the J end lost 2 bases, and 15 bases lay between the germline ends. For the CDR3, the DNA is TGTGCCAGCGGCGTTTTGGGGAGGACTAATGAAAAACTGTTTTTT. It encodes CASGVLGRTNEKLFF.

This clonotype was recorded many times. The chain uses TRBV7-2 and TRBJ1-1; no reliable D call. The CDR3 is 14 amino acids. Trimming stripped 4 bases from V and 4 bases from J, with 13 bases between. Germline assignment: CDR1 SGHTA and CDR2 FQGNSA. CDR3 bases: TGTGCCAGCAGCTCGACGCCCTCCCTCACTGAAGCTTTCTTT. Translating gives CASSSTPSLTEAFF.

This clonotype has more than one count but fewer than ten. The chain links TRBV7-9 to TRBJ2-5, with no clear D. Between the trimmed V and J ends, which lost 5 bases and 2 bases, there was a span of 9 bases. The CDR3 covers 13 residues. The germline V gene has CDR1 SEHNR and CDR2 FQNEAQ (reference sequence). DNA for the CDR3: TGTGCCAGCAGCCCCCTCCCGCAAGAGACCCAGTACTTC. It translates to CASSPLPQETQYF.

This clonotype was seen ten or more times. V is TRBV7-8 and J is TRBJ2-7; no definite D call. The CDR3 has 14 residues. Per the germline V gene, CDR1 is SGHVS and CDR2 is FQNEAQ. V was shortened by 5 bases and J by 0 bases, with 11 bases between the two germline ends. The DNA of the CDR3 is TGTGCCAGCAGCCTCGACGCAAACTCCTACGAGCAGTACTTC. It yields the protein CASSLDANSYEQYF.